The next 6 T cell receptor beta chains were all read from a single sample in a study of cytotoxic CD8 clonotypes in ibrutinib-treated CLL. This table comes from immunoSEQ multiplex PCR, and its TCRdb copy is limited to in-frame clones, with some not included. The repertoire holds around 150,000 clones, with around 82% as singletons. Sequencing used PBMCs, obtained after 36 months of ibrutinib treatment. Every receptor here comes from a human donor with chronic lymphocytic leukemia.

The chain joins TRBV7-9 to TRBJ1-1; possible D gene TRBD1, 5 bases. Germline assignment: CDR1 SEHNR and CDR2 FQNEAQ (reference sequence). CDR3 length: 16 amino acids. The V end lost 4 bases, the J end lost 0 bases, and 15 bases lay between the germline ends. Here the CDR3 reads CASSSGVWGLNTEAFF. The DNA for the CDR3 is TGTGCCAGCAGCTCGGGGGTGTGGGGACTGAACACTGAAGCTTTCTTT. Full variable domain (outside the CDR3, taken from reference TRBV7-9 and TRBJ1-1): DTGVSQNPRHKITKRGQNVTFRCDPISEHNRLYWYRQTLGQGPEFLTYFQNEAQLEKSRLLSDRFSAERPKGSFSTLEIQRTEQGDSAMYLCASSSGVWGLNTEAFFGQGTRLTVV.

This clone appeared a single time. The V call is TRBV30, the J call TRBJ1-5, with a weak D call TRBD1 (6 bases). CDR3 length: 13 amino acids. Per germline, CDR1 GTSNPN and CDR2 SVGIG (reference sequence). Trimming took 1 base from V and 7 from J, leaving 11 bases between them. The CDR3 nucleotides read TGTGCCTGGAGTGGGCCAGGGGCCCAGCCCCAGCATTTT. Translating it yields CAWSGPGAQPQHF.

Notes on this clone: One junction end does not reproduce the germline sequence, and a read error may be involved. The gene calls are TRBV19 and TRBJ1-1; D is undetermined. CDR1 and CDR2 (germline): LNHDA, SQIVND (reference sequence). This CDR3 region has 13 residues. The CDR3 region has the DNA TGTGCCAGTAGTACTGGAGATAACAGTGAAGCTTTCTTT. Protein: CASSTGDNSEAFF.

The chain combines TRBV5-1 with TRBJ1-3; D is undetermined. Germline V lookup: CDR1 SGHRS, CDR2 YFSETQ. The ends were cut back, 5 bases at V and 4 bases at J, with 10 bases in the middle. The CDR3 consists of 13 residues. The CDR3 is CASSEGSGNTIYF. The CDR3 DNA is TGCGCCAGCAGTGAGGGATCGGGAAACACCATATATTTT.

The chain recombines TRBV19 with TRBJ1-2, with TRBD1 as a possible D gene (5 bases). This CDR3 has 13 amino acids. Germline V lookup: CDR1 LNHDA, CDR2 SQIVND (reference sequence). Deletions cut 6 bases from V and 1 base from J, with 9 bases between. The CDR3 region is CASRSGLNYGYTF. The CDR3 DNA reads TGTGCCAGTAGATCAGGGCTTAACTATGGCTACACCTTC.

The chain uses TRBV5-4 and TRBJ1-2; D gene unclear. This CDR3 is built from 14 residues. The V gene lost 0 bases and the J gene lost 2 bases, with 8 bases spanning the gap. The germline CDR1 and CDR2 sequences are SGHNT and YYREEE (reference sequence). In DNA, the CDR3 is TGTGCCAGCAGCTTGGGAGCGGGCAACTATGGCTACACCTTC. It encodes CASSLGAGNYGYTF.